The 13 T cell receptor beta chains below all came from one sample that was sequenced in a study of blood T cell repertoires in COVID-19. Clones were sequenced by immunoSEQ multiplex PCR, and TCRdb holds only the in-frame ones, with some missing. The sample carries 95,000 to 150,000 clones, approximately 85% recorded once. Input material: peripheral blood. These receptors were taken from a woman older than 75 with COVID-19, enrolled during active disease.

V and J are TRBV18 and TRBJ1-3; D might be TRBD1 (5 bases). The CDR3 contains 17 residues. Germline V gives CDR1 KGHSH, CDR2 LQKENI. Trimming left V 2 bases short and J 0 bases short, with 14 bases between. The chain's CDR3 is CASSPVSADTSGNTIYF. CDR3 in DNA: TGTGCCAGCTCACCAGTCTCGGCGGACACCTCTGGAAACACCATATATTTT.

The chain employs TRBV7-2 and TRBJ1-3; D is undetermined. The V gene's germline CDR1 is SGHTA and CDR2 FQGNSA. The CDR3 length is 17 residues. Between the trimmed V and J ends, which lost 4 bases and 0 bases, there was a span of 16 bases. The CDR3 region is CASSSLPVSSSGNTIYF. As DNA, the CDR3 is TGTGCCAGCAGCTCCCTCCCGGTCTCGAGCTCTGGAAACACCATATATTTT.

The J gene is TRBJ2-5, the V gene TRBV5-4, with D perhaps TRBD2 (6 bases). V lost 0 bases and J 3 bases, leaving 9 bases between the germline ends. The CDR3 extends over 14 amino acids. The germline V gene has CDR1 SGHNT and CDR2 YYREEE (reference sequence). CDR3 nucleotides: TGTGCCAGCAGCTTGGGGCTAGCGAAAGAGACCCAGTACTTC. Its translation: CASSLGLAKETQYF.

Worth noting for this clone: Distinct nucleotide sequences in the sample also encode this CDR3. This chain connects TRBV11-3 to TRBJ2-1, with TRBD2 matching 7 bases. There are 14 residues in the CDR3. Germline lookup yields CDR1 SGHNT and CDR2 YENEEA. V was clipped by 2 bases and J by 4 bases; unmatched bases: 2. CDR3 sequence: CASSLNSGYNEQFF. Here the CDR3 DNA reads TGTGCCAGCAGCTTAAATAGCGGGTACAATGAGCAGTTCTTC.

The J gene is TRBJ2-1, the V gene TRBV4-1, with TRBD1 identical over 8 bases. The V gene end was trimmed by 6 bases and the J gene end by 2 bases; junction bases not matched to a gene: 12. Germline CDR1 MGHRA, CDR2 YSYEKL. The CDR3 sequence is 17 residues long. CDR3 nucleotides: TGCGCCAGCAGTCTCACGGACAGGGCAAAAACCTACAATGAGCAGTTCTTC. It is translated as CASSLTDRAKTYNEQFF.

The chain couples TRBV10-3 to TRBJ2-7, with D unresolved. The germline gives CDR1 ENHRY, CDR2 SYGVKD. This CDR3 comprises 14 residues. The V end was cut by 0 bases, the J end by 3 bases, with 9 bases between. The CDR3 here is CAISESRNLYEQYF. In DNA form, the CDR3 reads TGTGCCATCAGTGAGTCGAGAAACCTCTACGAGCAGTACTTC.

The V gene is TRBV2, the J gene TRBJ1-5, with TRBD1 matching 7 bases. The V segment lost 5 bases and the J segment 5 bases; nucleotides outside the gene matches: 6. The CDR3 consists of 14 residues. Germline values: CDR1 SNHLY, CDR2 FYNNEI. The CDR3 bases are TGTGCCAGCAGTTCCGGGACAGCGCATCAGCCCCAGCATTTT. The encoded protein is CASSSGTAHQPQHF.

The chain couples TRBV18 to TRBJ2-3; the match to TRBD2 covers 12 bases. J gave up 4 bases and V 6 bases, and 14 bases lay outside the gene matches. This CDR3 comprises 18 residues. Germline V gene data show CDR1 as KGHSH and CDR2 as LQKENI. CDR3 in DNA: TGTGCCAGCTCCCTTATTTCGACTAGCGGGAGTAAGTCAGATACGCAGTATTTT. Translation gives CASSLISTSGSKSDTQYF.

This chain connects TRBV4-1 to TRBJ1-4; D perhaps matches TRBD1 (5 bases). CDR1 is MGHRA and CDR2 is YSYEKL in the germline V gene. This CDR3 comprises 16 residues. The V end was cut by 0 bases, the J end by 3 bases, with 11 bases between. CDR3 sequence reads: CASSQDGGTANEKLFF. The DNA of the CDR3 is TGCGCCAGCAGCCAAGACGGAGGGACGGCTAATGAAAAACTGTTTTTT.

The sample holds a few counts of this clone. The CDR3 loop reads CASSSPKYPGFNHTEAFF. The CDR3 DNA sequence: TGCGCCAGCAGCTCGCCAAAATATCCGGGGTTCAATCACACTGAAGCTTTCTTT. This chain joins TRBV5-1 and TRBJ1-1; unclear D gene. The CDR3 length is 18 residues. V was cut by 3 bases and J by 3 bases, with 24 bases left in between. Germline V gene data show CDR1 as SGHRS and CDR2 as YFSETQ.

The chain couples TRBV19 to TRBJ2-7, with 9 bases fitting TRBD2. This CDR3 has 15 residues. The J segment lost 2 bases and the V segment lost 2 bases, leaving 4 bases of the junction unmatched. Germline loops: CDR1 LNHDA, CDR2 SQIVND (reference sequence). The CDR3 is CASSIRLAGPYEQYF. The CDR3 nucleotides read TGTGCCAGTAGTATACGGCTAGCGGGACCCTACGAGCAGTACTTC.

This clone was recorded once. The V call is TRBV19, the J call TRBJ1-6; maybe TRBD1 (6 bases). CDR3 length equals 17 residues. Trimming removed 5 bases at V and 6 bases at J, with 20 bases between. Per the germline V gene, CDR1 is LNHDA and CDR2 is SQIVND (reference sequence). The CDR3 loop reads CASSLGARTAGNSPLHF. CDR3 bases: TGTGCCAGTAGTTTGGGGGCGCGGACCGCGGGTAATTCACCCCTCCACTTT.

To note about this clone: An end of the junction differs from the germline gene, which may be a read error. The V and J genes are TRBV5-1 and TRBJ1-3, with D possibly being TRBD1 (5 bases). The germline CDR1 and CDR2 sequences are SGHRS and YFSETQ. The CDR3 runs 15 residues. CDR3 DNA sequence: TGCGCCCGCAGCGCCGGGGGGGGCTCTGGAAACACCATATATTTT. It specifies CARSAGGGSGNTIYF.